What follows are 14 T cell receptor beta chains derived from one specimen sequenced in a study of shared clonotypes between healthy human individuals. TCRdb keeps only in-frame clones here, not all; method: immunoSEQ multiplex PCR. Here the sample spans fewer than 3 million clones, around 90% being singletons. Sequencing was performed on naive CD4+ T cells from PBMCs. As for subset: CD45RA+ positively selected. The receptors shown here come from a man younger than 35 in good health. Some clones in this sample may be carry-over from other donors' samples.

CDR3 sequence reads: CASSGTSGTDYEQYF. CDR3 bases: TGTGCCAGCTCAGGGACTAGCGGGACCGACTACGAGCAGTACTTC. The chain employs TRBV18 and TRBJ2-7; 13 positions match TRBD2. Trimming cost V 5 bases and J 3 bases; bases outside gene matches: 4. The CDR3 contains 15 residues. Germline V gene data show CDR1 as KGHSH and CDR2 as LQKENI.

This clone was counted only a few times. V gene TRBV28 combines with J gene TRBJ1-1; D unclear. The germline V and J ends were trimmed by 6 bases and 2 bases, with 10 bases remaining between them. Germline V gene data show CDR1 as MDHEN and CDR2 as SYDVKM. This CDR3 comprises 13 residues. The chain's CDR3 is CASRTGSNTEAFF. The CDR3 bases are TGTGCCAGCAGAACCGGGTCCAACACTGAAGCTTTCTTT.

The CDR3 protein is CASSLLVGRLYNEQFF. As DNA, the CDR3 is TGTGCCAGCAGTTTACTGGTAGGACGACTTTACAATGAGCAGTTCTTC. The chain uses TRBV27 and TRBJ2-1; D gene uncertain. The V and J ends lost 2 bases and 4 bases respectively, with 15 bases between them. The CDR3 has 16 amino acids. Per the germline V gene, CDR1 is MNHEY and CDR2 is SMNVEV (reference sequence).

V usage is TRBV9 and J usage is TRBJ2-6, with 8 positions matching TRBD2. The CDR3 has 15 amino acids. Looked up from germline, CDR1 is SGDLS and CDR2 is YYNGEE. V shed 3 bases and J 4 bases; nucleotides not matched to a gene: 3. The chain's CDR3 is CASSAVAGGANVLTF. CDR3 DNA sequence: TGTGCCAGCAGCGCCGTAGCGGGGGGGGCCAACGTCCTGACTTTC.

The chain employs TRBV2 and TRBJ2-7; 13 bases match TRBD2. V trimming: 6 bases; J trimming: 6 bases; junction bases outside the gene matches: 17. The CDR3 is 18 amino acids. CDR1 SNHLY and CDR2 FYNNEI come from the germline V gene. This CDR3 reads CASRMGGTSGTLPREQYF. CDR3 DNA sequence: TGTGCCAGCAGGATGGGGGGGACTAGCGGGACTCTACCACGCGAGCAGTACTTC.

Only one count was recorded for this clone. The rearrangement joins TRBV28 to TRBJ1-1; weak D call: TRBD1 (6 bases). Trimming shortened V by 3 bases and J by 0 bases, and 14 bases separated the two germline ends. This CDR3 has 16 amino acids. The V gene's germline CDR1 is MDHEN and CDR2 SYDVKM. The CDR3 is CASSFAPGGVNTEAFF. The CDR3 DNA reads TGTGCCAGCAGTTTCGCACCGGGGGGCGTGAACACTGAAGCTTTCTTT.

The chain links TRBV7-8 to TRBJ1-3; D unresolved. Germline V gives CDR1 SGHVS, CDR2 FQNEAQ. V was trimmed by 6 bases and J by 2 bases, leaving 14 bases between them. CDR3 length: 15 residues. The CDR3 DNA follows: TGTGCCAGCAGTCACGACCTCTCTACTGGAAACACCATATATTTT. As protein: CASSHDLSTGNTIYF.

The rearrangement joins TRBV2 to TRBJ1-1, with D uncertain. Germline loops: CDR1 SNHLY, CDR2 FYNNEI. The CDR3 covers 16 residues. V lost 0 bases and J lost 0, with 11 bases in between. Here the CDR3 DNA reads TGTGCCAGCAGTGAAGCTCGGTGGGTAATGAACACTGAAGCTTTCTTT. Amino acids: CASSEARWVMNTEAFF.

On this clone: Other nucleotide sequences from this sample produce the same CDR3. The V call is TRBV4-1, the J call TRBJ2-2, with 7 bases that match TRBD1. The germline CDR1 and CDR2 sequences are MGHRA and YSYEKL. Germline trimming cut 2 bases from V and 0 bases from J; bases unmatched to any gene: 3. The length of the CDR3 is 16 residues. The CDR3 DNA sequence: TGCGCCAGCAGCCAACGCGACAGGGCGAACACCGGGGAGCTGTTTTTT. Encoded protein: CASSQRDRANTGELFF.

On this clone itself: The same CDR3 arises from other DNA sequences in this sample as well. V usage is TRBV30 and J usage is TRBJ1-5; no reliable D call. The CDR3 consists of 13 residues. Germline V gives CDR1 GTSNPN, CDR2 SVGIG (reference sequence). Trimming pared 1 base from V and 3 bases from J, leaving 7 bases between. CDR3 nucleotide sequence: TGTGCCTGGAGTGGTAGGGTCAATCAGCCCCAGCATTTT. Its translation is CAWSGRVNQPQHF. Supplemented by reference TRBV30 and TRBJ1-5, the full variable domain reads SQTIHQWPATLVQPVGSPLSLECTVEGTSNPNLYWYRQAAGRGLQLLFYSVGIGQISSEVPQNLSASRPQDRQFILSSKKLLLSDSGFYLCAWSGRVNQPQHFGDGTRLSIL.

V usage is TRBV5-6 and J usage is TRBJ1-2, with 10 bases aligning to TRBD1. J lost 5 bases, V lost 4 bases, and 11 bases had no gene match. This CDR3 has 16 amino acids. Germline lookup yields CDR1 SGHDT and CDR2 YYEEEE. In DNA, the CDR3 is TGTGCCAGCAGCCTCCCCGGGACAGGGGCCTATTATGGCTACACCTTC. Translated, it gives CASSLPGTGAYYGYTF.

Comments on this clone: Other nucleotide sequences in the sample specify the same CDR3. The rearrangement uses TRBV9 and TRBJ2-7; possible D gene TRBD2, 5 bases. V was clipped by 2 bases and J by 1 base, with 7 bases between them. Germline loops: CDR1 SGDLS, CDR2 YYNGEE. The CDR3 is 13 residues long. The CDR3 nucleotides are TGTGCCAGCAGCGTTGAGGGATCCTACGAGCAGTACTTC. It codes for CASSVEGSYEQYF.

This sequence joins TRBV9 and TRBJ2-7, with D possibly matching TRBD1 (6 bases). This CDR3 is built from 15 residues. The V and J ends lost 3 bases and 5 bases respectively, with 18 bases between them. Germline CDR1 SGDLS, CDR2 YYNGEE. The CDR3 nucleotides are TGTGCCAGCAGCGCCGACCCCAGGGGTGGCGACGAGCAGTACTTC. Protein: CASSADPRGGDEQYF.

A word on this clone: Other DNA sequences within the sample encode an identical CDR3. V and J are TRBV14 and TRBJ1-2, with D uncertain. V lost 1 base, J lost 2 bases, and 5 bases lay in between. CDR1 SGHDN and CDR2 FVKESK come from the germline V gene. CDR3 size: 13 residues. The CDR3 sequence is CASSQGPNYGYTF. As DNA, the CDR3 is TGTGCCAGCAGCCAAGGGCCCAACTATGGCTACACCTTC.